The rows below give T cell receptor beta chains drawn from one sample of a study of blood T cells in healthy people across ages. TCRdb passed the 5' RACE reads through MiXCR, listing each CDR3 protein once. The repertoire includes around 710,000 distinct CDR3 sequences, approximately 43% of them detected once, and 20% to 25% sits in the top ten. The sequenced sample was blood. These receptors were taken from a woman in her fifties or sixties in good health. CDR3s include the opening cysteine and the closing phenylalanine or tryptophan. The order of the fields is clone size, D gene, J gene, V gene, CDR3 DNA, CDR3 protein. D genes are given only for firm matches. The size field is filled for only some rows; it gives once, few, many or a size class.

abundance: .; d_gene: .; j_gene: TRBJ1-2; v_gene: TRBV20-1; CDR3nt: TGCAGTGCTTCACAGAGGAACTATGGCTACACCTTC; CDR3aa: CSASQRNYGYTF
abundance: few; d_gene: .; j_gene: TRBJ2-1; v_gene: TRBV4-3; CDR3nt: TGCGCCAGCAGCCAACAAGGGGGGTCTTCCTACAATGAGCAGTTCTTC; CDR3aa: CASSQQGGSSYNEQFF
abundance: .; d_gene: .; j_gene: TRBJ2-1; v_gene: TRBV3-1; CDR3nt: TGTGCCAGCAGCCAAGATCACCAAGACTACAATGAGCAGTTCTTC; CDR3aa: CASSQDHQDYNEQFF
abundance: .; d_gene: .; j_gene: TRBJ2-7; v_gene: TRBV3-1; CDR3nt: TGTGCCAGCAGCCTTGTGGGGGACTCCTACGAGCAGTACTTC; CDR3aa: CASSLVGDSYEQYF
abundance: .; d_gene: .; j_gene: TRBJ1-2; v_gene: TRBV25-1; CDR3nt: TGTGCCAGCAGTGAATGGGGAGGGGATGGTGGCTACACCTTC; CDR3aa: CASSEWGGDGGYTF
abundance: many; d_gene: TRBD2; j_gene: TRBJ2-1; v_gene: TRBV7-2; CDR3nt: TGTGCCAGCAGCTTAGATGCGAGCGGGGGGTGGAATGAGCAGTTCTTC; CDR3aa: CASSLDASGGWNEQFF
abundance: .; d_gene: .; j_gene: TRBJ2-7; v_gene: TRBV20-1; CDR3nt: TGCAGTGCTAGACTGGGAGAGGGCCTTATCGGGTACGAGCAGTACTTC; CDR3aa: CSARLGEGLIGYEQYF
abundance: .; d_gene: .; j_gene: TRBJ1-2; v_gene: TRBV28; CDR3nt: TGTGCCAGCAGTTGGAGTGGCTATGACTACACCTTC; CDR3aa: CASSWSGYDYTF
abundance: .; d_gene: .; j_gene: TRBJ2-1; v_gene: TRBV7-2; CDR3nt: TGTGCCAGCAGCTTAGAAAGGACTAAGCAGTTCTTC; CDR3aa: CASSLERTKQFF
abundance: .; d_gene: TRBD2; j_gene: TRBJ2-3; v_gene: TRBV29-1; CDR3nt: TGCAGCGTTGAAAAGCGCGGGGGGCCCACAGATACGCAGTATTTT; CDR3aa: CSVEKRGGPTDTQYF
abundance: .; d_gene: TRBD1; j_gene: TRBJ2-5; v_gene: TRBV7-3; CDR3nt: TGTGCCAGCAGCCGGACAGGGTCCCCAACCGAGACCCAGTACTTC; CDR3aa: CASSRTGSPTETQYF
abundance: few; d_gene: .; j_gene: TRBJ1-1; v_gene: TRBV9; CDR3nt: TGTGCCAGCAGCGTAGTTTGGGACACTGAAGCTTTCTTT; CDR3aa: CASSVVWDTEAFF
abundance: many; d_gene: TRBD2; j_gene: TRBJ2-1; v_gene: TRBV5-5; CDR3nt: TGTGCCAGCAGCCCGGGACTAGCGGGGGGCGCGAATGAGCAGTTCTTC; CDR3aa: CASSPGLAGGANEQFF
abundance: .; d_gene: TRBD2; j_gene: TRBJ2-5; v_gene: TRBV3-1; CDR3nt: TGTGTCAGCAGTCTAGCGGGATTCCAAGAGACCCAGTACTTC; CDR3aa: CVSSLAGFQETQYF
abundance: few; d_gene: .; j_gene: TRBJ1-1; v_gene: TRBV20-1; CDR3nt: TGCAGTGTCACGGGGGGGGAGGGAACTGAAGCTTTCTTT; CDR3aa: CSVTGGEGTEAFF
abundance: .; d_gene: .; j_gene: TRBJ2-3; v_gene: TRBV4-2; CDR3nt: TGTGCCAGCAGCCAACAGGACGCCAGGCCAGATACGCAGTATTTT; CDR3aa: CASSQQDARPDTQYF
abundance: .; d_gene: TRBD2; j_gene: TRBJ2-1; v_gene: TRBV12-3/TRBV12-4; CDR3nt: TGTGCCAGCAGCTCGGGACTAGCGGGAGATATAAACAATGAGCAGTTCTTC; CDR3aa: CASSSGLAGDINNEQFF
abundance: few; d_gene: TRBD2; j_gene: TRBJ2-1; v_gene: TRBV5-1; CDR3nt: TGCGCCAGCAGCTCCGAGCGGGGGGGTTGGGGTCGTAATGAGCAGTTCTTC; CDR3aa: CASSSERGGWGRNEQFF
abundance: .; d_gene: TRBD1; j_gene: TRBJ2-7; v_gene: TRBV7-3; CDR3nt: TGTGCCAGCAGCTTAGGAGCAGGGGGTGGACACGAGCAGTACTTC; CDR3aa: CASSLGAGGGHEQYF
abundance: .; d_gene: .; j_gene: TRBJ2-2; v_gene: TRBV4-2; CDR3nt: TGTGCCAGCAGCCAAGAGGGTCACACCGGGGAGCTGTTTTTT; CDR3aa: CASSQEGHTGELFF
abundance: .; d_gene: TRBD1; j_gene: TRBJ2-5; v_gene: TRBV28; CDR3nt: TGTGCCAGCCGTCCTACAGGGGGCGGGGAGACCCAGTACTTC; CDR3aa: CASRPTGGGETQYF
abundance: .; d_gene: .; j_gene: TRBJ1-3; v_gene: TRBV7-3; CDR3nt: TGTGCCAGCAGCCCAGGGGCTGGAAACACCATATATTTT; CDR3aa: CASSPGAGNTIYF
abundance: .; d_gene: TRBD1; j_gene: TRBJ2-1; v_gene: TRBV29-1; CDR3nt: TGCAGCGTTCCCTTCTCGACAGGGGGCGCGAGTAATGAGCAGTTCTTC; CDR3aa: CSVPFSTGGASNEQFF
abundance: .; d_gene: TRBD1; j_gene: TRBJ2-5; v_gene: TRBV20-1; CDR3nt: TGCAGTGCTGACAGGGAGCCGGAGACCCAGTACTTC; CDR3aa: CSADREPETQYF
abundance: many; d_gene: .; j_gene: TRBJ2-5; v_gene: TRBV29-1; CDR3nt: TGCAGCGTTGGGAGGGGGACAGTGATTGGAGAGACCCAGTACTTC; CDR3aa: CSVGRGTVIGETQYF
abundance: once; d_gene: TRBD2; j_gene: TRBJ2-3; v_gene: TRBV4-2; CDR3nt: TGTGCCAGCAGCCCACCGGGACTAGCGGGGGGGCTAGATACGCAGTATTTT; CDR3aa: CASSPPGLAGGLDTQYF
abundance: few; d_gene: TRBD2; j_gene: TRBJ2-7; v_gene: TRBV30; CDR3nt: TGTGCCTGGAGGCTAACGGGGGGTTCCTACGAGCAGTACTTC; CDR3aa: CAWRLTGGSYEQYF
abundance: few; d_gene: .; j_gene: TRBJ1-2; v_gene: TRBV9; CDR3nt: TGTGCCAGCAGCGTAGATCCCGGTAACTATGGCTACACCTTC; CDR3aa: CASSVDPGNYGYTF
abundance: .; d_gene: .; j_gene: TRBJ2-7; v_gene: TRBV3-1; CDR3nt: TGTGCCAGCAGCCGAGAGACAGGCCGCTCCTACGAGCAGTACTTC; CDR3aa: CASSRETGRSYEQYF
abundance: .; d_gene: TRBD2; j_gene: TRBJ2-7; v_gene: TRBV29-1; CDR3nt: TGCAGCTTGCACCGGGACTACGACTACAATGAGCAGTACTTC; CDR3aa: CSLHRDYDYNEQYF
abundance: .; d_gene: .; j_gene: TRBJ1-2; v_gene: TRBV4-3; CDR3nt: TGCGCCAGCAGCCAATATGTGACGCCTTTGCCCAACTATGGCTACACCTTC; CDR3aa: CASSQYVTPLPNYGYTF
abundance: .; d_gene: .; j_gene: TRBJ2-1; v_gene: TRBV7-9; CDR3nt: TGTGCCAGCAGCTTAGCGGGGGCACAGAGTGGGACTGAGCAGTTCTTC; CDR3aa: CASSLAGAQSGTEQFF
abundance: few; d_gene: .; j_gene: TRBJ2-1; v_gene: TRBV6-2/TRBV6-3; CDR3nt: TGTGCCAGCAGTTACGGTGGCGTGAGCCACAATGAGCAGTTCTTC; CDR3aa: CASSYGGVSHNEQFF
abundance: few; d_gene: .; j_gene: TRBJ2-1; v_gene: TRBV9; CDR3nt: TGTGCCAGCAATGGTAACGGCGGGGATGAGCAGTTCTTC; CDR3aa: CASNGNGGDEQFF
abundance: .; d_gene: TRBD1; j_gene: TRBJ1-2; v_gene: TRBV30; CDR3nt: TGTGCCTGGAGTCCCGACCTTCGGGGCAGGGGGGATGGCTACACCTTC; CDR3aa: CAWSPDLRGRGDGYTF
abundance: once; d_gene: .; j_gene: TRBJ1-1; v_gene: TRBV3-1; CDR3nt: TGTGCCAGCAGCCAAGCGTCTCGGACAGTGTTTACTGAAGCTTTCTTT; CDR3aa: CASSQASRTVFTEAFF
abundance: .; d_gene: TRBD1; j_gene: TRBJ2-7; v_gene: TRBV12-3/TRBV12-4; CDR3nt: TGTGCCAGCAGTCGTCAGGGGGCCAGCTACGAGCAGTACTTC; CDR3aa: CASSRQGASYEQYF
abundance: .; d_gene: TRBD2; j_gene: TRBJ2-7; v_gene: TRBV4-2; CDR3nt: TGTGCCAGCAGCCACCAAACACCGGGACTAGCGGGAGTTAGCGAGCAGTACTTC; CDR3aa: CASSHQTPGLAGVSEQYF
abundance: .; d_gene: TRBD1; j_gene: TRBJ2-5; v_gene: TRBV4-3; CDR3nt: TGCGCCAGCAGCCCTTCGGGACAGGGGGTTATGGAGACCCAGTACTTC; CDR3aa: CASSPSGQGVMETQYF
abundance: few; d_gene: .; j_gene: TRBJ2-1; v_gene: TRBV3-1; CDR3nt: TGTGCCAGCAGCCAATTTGGGGATGAGCAGTTCTTC; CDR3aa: CASSQFGDEQFF
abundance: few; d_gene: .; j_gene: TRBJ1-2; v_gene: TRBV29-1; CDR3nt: TGCAGCGTTGAAGATGGCACCAACTATGGCTACACCTTC; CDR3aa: CSVEDGTNYGYTF
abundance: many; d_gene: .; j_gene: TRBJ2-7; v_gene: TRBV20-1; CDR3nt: TGCAGTGCTAGAGATCCGGCGGGACCCCCCTACGAGCAGTACTTC; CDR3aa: CSARDPAGPPYEQYF
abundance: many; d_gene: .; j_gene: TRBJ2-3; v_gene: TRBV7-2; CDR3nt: TGTGCCAGCAGCCGGTGGGCTACCAGCACAGATACGCAGTATTTT; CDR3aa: CASSRWATSTDTQYF
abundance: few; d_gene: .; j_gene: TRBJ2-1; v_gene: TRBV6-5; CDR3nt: TGTGCCAGCAGTTACATGGGACCCCACAATGAGCAGTTCTTC; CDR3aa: CASSYMGPHNEQFF
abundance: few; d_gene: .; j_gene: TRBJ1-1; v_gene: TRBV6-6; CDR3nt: TGTGCCAGCAGTTACGGACGGGAAACTGAAGCTTTCTTT; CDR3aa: CASSYGRETEAFF
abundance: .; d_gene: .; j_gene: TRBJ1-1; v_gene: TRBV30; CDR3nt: TGTGCCTGGAGCGAGGGCATGTACACTGAAGCTTTCTTT; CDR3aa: CAWSEGMYTEAFF
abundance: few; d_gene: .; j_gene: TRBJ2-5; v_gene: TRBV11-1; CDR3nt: TGTGCCAGCAGTTTAGCGGACAGCTTCCAAGAGACCCAGTACTTC; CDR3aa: CASSLADSFQETQYF
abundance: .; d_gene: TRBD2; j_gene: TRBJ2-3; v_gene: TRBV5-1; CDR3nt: TGCGCCAGCAGGCTACTAGCGGGACAGACAGATACGCAGTATTTT; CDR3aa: CASRLLAGQTDTQYF
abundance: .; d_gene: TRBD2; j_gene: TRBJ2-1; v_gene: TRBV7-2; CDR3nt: TGTGCCAGCAGCTTACAAGGACTAGCGGGGTCACGCTACAATGAGCAGTTCTTC; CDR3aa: CASSLQGLAGSRYNEQFF
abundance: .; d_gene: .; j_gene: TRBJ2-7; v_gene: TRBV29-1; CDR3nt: TGCAGCGTTGAGACAGCGAGCTCCTACGAGCAGTACTTC; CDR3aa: CSVETASSYEQYF
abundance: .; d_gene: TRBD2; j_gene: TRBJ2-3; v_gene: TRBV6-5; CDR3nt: TGTGCCAGCAGTTACTCTTGGCTAGCGGGAGTACGAACAGATACGCAGTATTTT; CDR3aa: CASSYSWLAGVRTDTQYF
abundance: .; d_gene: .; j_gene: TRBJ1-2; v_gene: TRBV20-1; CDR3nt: TGCAGTGCTAGGGTGGCAGGGCACGGCTACACCTTC; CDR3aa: CSARVAGHGYTF
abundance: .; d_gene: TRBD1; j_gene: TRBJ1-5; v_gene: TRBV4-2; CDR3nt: TGTGCCAGCAGCCAAAGCTCGACAGGGGTAGCCCAGCCCCAGCATTTT; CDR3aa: CASSQSSTGVAQPQHF
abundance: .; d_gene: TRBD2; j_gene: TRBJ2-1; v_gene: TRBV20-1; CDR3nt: TGCAGTGCTAGAGAACCAGCGGGGGGTCACAATGAGCAGTTCTTC; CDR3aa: CSAREPAGGHNEQFF
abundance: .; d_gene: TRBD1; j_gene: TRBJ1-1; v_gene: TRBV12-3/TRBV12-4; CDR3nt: TGTGCCTCGACAGGGATGTTCGACCCCATCGAGAGGGGCCCTGAAGCTTTCTTT; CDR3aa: CASTGMFDPIERGPEAFF